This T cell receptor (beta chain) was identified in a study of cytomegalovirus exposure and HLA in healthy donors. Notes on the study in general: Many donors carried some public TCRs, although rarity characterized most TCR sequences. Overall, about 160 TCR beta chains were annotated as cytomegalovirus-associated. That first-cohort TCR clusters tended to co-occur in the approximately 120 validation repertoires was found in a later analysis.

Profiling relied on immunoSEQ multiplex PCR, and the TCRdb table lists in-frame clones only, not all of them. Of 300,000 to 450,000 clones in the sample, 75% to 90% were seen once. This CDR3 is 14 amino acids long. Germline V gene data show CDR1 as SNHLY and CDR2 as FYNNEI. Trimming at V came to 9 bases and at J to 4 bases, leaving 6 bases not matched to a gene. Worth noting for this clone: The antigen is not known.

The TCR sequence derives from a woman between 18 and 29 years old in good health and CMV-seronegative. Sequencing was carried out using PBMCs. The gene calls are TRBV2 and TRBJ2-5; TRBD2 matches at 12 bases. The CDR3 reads CASRKGLAGETQYF. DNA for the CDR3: TGTGCCAGTCGGAAGGGACTAGCGGGAGAGACCCAGTACTTC.